This passage covers 12 T cell receptor beta chains from one sample sequenced in a study of neurological immune-mediated disorders. Sample time point: longitudinal time-point 2. A single record per CDR3 protein comes from TCRdb applying MiXCR to the 5' RACE reads. The sample has 57,000 or so distinct CDR3 sequences; more than 7.5% are singletons. The sample comprised PBMCs. All receptors come from a man aged 25-45 years in good health.

The sample holds a few counts of this clonotype. CDR3 coding DNA: TGTGCCAGCAGCAATGGGACAGGGTGGCCCTACGAGCAGTACTTC. Translating gives CASSNGTGWPYEQYF. The rearrangement links TRBV21-1 to TRBJ2-7; the table gives TRBD1 as D, unverified against the DNA. TRBV21-1 is assigned pseudogene status. This CDR3 region has 15 residues.

This clonotype was counted many times. The chain uses TRBV20-1 and TRBJ1-4, with a possible D match to TRBD1 (5 bases). The ends were cut back, 0 bases at V and 2 bases at J, with 10 bases in the middle. The CDR3 covers 15 residues. Germline V gives CDR1 DFQATT, CDR2 SNEGSKA (reference sequence). As DNA, the CDR3 is TGCAGTGCTAGAGATTCCAGGGCGACTAATGAAAAACTGTTTTTT. This encodes CSARDSRATNEKLFF.

This clonotype was counted at least ten times. The chain carries TRBV25-1 and TRBJ1-4, with 9 bases lining up with TRBD1. V lost 8 bases to trimming and J lost 8 bases; unmatched junction nucleotides: 6. Per germline, CDR1 MGHDK and CDR2 SYGVNS. The CDR3 length is 13 residues. DNA for the CDR3: TGTGCCAGCCGCCGGGACAGGGACGAAAAACTGTTTTTT. Its protein is CASRRDRDEKLFF.

This clonotype was counted only a few times. The chain is built from TRBV29-1 and TRBJ1-1; 7 positions match TRBD1. CDR3 length equals 13 residues. Germline V lookup: CDR1 SQVTM, CDR2 ANQGSEA. With 8 bases clipped from V and 0 bases from J, the junction kept 6 bases outside the gene matches. The CDR3 sequence: CSTWDSLNTEAFF. CDR3 nucleotides: TGCAGCACATGGGACAGCCTGAACACTGAAGCTTTCTTT.

This clonotype was seen ten or more times. V and J are TRBV28 and TRBJ2-1; D is unresolved. V dropped 7 bases and J dropped 1 base, with 17 bases sitting between them. The CDR3 spans 16 residues. CDR1 is MDHEN and CDR2 is SYDVKM in the germline V gene. The CDR3 reads CASTPSNSGSYNEQFF. The CDR3, as DNA: TGTGCCAGCACCCCTTCAAATAGTGGGTCCTACAATGAGCAGTTCTTC.

This clonotype was picked up many times. A junction boundary mismatches the germline segment, possibly from a read error. The gene calls are TRBV7-8 and TRBJ1-5; a possible D gene is TRBD1 (6 bases). CDR1 and CDR2 (germline): SGHVS, FQNEAQ. CDR3 length: 18 residues. CDR3 region: CASSQQGVGAGGNQPQQF. CDR3 coding DNA: TGTGCCAGCAGCCAACAGGGTGTTGGGGCAGGTGGCAATCAGCCCCAGCAATTT. The full variable domain, with the rest looked up from reference TRBV7-8 and TRBJ1-5, is GAGVSQSPRYKVAKRGQDVALRCDPISGHVSLFWYQQALGQGPEFLTYFQNEAQLDKSGLPSDRFFAERPEGSVSTLKIQRTQQEDSAVYLCASSQQGVGAGGNQPQQFGDGTRLSIL.

This clonotype appeared many times. The chain joins TRBV7-2 to TRBJ2-7; TRBD2 is a possible D gene (5 bases). The CDR3 has 13 amino acids. V gave up 3 bases and J gave up 0 bases, with 6 bases separating them. Germline V gene data show CDR1 as SGHTA and CDR2 as FQGNSA. In DNA, the CDR3 is TGTGCCAGCAGCTTTGACTACTCCTACGAGCAGTACTTC. This translates into CASSFDYSYEQYF.

This clonotype came up a few times. The J gene is TRBJ2-1, the V gene TRBV6-1; D unclear. Germline V gene sequence: CDR1 MNHNS, CDR2 SASEGT. The CDR3 totals 14 residues. The ends were cut back, 5 bases at V and 2 bases at J, with 10 bases in the middle. The CDR3 region has the DNA TGTGCCAGCAGTCCAGGCTACACCTACAATGAGCAGTTCTTC. This translates into CASSPGYTYNEQFF.

The table lists this clonotype with many counts. The chain employs TRBV27 and TRBJ1-6, with TRBD1 matching over 8 bases. From germline, CDR1 is MNHEY and CDR2 SMNVEV (reference sequence). The CDR3 has 14 amino acids. J was trimmed by 10 bases and V by 6 bases; bases with no gene match: 8. This CDR3 reads CASSTDRGGSPLHF. CDR3 bases: TGTGCCAGCAGCACAGACAGGGGTGGATCACCCCTCCACTTT.

This clonotype was recorded many times. The rearrangement uses TRBV5-1 and TRBJ1-2; D uncertain. The V end was cut by 4 bases, the J end by 8 bases, with 21 bases between. Germline V lookup: CDR1 SGHRS, CDR2 YFSETQ. The CDR3 has 15 residues. The CDR3: CASSTDPLAEAGYTF. The CDR3 DNA sequence: TGCGCCAGCAGCACAGACCCTCTCGCAGAGGCCGGCTACACCTTC. The whole variable domain, filled in from reference TRBV5-1 and TRBJ1-2, reads KAGVTQTPRYLIKTRGQQVTLSCSPISGHRSVSWYQQTPGQGLQFLFEYFSETQRNKGNFPGRFSGRQFSNSRSEMNVSTLELGDSALYLCASSTDPLAEAGYTFGSGTRLTVV.

Notes on this clonotype: This may stem from a read error, because a much larger clone lies one nucleotide away. V gene TRBV12-3 or TRBV12-4 combines with J gene TRBJ2-1; D unresolved. The CDR3 runs 13 residues. V shed 8 bases and J shed 5 bases, with 13 bases lying between them. In DNA form, the CDR3 reads TGTGCCAGCCTCATCTATGCTGACAATGAGCAGTTCTTC. Its protein product is CASLIYADNEQFF.

This clonotype appeared many times. This chain links TRBV10-3 with TRBJ2-7; maybe TRBD2 (6 bases). This CDR3 spans 15 amino acids. Germline values: CDR1 ENHRY, CDR2 SYGVKD. V shed 4 bases and J shed 6 bases, with 19 bases lying between them. The CDR3 region is CAISGSLAPGSEQYF. CDR3 nucleotides: TGTGCCATCAGTGGATCTCTAGCGCCAGGCTCCGAGCAGTACTTC.